The 31 T cell receptor beta chains below all came from one sample that was sequenced in a study of technical replicates of blood from several donors. This table comes from immunoSEQ multiplex PCR, and its TCRdb copy is limited to in-frame clones, with some not included. The data hold roughly 82,000 clones, with roughly 95% observed a single time. The sequenced sample consisted of T cells isolated from PBMCs. Receptors were obtained from a human donor in good health.

The chain uses TRBV11-2 and TRBJ2-7; 10 bases match TRBD2. Germline V CDR1 and CDR2: SGHAT, FQNNGV. CDR3 length: 14 residues. The J segment lost 6 bases and the V segment lost 2 bases, leaving 4 bases of the junction unmatched. The CDR3 DNA sequence: TGTGCCAGCAGCTTAAAAACTAGCGGGATCGAGCAGTACTTC. Residues: CASSLKTSGIEQYF.

Points on this clone: The identical CDR3 is also encoded by other nucleotide sequences in the sample. CDR3 residues: CASSRDLQETQYF. CDR3 in DNA: TGTGCCAGCAGCCGGGACTTACAAGAGACCCAGTACTTC. The V call is TRBV6-4, the J call TRBJ2-5; D is perhaps TRBD2 (6 bases). The germline gives CDR1 MRHNA, CDR2 SNTAGT. The CDR3 covers 13 residues. V dropped 6 bases and J dropped 2 bases, with 10 bases sitting between them.

The CDR3 nucleotides are TGTGCCAGTAGTCCCCGGCCAGGCCATCAGCCCCAGCATTTT. The encoded protein is CASSPRPGHQPQHF. This rearrangement joins TRBV19 to TRBJ1-5; D is unresolved. This CDR3 comprises 14 residues. V was trimmed by 5 bases and J by 5 bases, leaving 13 bases between them. The germline V gene encodes CDR1 LNHDA and CDR2 SQIVND (reference sequence).

The chain couples TRBV30 to TRBJ1-5; 7 bases are a match to TRBD1. V gave up 2 bases and J gave up 5 bases; unmatched junction bases: 6. This CDR3 region has 14 residues. Germline V gene sequence: CDR1 GTSNPN, CDR2 SVGIG (reference sequence). CDR3 coding DNA: TGTGCCTGGAGTCCCGGACAGGTTCATCAGCCCCAGCATTTT. Translation: CAWSPGQVHQPQHF.

The chain combines TRBV18 with TRBJ1-2; 10 positions agree with TRBD1. This CDR3 region has 17 residues. V dropped 3 bases and J dropped 4; count of bases not matched to a gene: 11. Germline loops: CDR1 KGHSH, CDR2 LQKENI. The CDR3 nucleotides read TGTGCCAGCTCACCTCTGGGACAGGGGAGGTTTGGCTATGGCTACACCTTC. Protein sequence: CASSPLGQGRFGYGYTF.

The chain joins TRBV27 to TRBJ2-7, with 7 nucleotides matching TRBD2. CDR1 and CDR2 from the germline V gene are MNHEY and SMNVEV (reference sequence). Unmatched junction bases numbered 15, after V lost 6 bases and J lost 4 bases. The CDR3 sequence is 16 residues long. The CDR3: CASSFKSGIKVYEQYF. CDR3 sequence (DNA): TGTGCCAGCAGCTTTAAGAGCGGGATTAAGGTGTACGAGCAGTACTTC.

The CDR3, as DNA: TGTGCCAGCAGTTCGACGACCGCAGGTTTTGAAGCTTTCTTT. It specifies CASSSTTAGFEAFF. The chain links TRBV27 to TRBJ1-1; D remains ambiguous. Germline V CDR1 and CDR2: MNHEY, SMNVEV (reference sequence). The length of the CDR3 is 14 residues. Trimming cost V 4 bases and J 7 bases, with 16 bases left between them.

This chain joins TRBV7-9 and TRBJ1-2; D might be TRBD1 (5 bases). V lost 3 bases to trimming and J lost 7 bases, with 12 bases between them. The CDR3 spans 13 residues. Germline V gene lookup returns CDR1 SEHNR and CDR2 FQNEAQ (reference sequence). CDR3 in amino acids: CASSFNEGAGYTF. In DNA, the CDR3 is TGTGCCAGCAGCTTTAATGAAGGGGCTGGCTACACCTTC.

V is TRBV29-1 and J is TRBJ2-5, with 13 nucleotides matching TRBD2. The CDR3 is 14 residues long. Trimming cost V 7 bases and J 5 bases; bases outside gene matches: 7. The germline CDR1 and CDR2 sequences are SQVTM and ANQGSEA. As DNA, the CDR3 is TGCAGCGCCTGGACTAGCGGGAGCCGGGAGACCCAGTACTTC. Translating it yields CSAWTSGSRETQYF.

The chain couples TRBV7-3 to TRBJ1-2, with D possibly TRBD1 on 6 matching bases. The CDR3 loop spans 16 amino acids. Germline values: CDR1 SGHTA, CDR2 FQGTGA. V was shortened by 3 bases and J by 6 bases, with 20 bases between the two germline ends. The CDR3 loop reads CASSFYQPGQPNGYTF. The CDR3, as DNA: TGTGCCAGCAGCTTCTACCAACCCGGACAGCCGAATGGCTACACCTTC.

This sequence joins TRBV20-1 and TRBJ1-1, with D possibly TRBD1 on 5 matching bases. Germline V gene data show CDR1 as DFQATT and CDR2 as SNEGSKA (reference sequence). Deletions cut 2 bases from V and 7 bases from J, with 8 bases between. The CDR3 contains 11 residues. CDR3 sequence: CSARQGNEAFF. CDR3 DNA: TGCAGTGCTAGACAGGGAAATGAAGCTTTCTTT.

The V gene is TRBV4-2, the J gene TRBJ2-2; 8 nucleotides line up with TRBD1. V was pared by 4 bases and J by 6 bases, with 10 bases of the junction left unmatched. Germline CDR1 reads LGHNA; CDR2 reads YNFKEQ. This CDR3 has 16 residues. CDR3 sequence: CASSLRTGPESGELFF. The CDR3 DNA reads TGTGCCAGCAGCCTTAGGACAGGGCCGGAATCCGGGGAGCTGTTTTTT.

The chain has TRBV25-1 and TRBJ1-4; 9 nucleotides match TRBD1. CDR3 length: 14 residues. J lost 10 bases, V lost 4 bases, and 7 bases had no gene match. Germline V lookup: CDR1 MGHDK, CDR2 SYGVNS. CDR3 in amino acids: CASSGGTGTPKLFF. DNA of the CDR3: TGTGCCAGCAGTGGAGGGACAGGGACCCCAAAACTGTTTTTT.

The chain couples TRBV6-5 to TRBJ2-7, with 10 bases fitting TRBD2. CDR1 is MNHEY and CDR2 is SVGAGI in the germline V gene. J gave up 4 bases and V 0 bases, and 6 bases lay outside the gene matches. The CDR3 spans 16 residues. The CDR3 DNA reads TGTGCCAGCAGTTACTCGATGGCTAGCGGGAGTTACGAGCAGTACTTC. This gives the protein CASSYSMASGSYEQYF.

The chain combines TRBV5-6 with TRBJ2-7; tentative D call: TRBD2 (6 bases). Per germline, CDR1 SGHDT and CDR2 YYEEEE. V was pared by 2 bases and J by 2 bases, with 14 bases between. The CDR3 has 15 residues. The CDR3, as DNA: TGTGCCAGCAGCTTTCTTGGCGGGAATACCTACGAGCAGTACTTC. It translates to CASSFLGGNTYEQYF.

As concerns this clone: A junction boundary mismatches the germline segment, possibly from a read error. V usage is TRBV7-7 and J usage is TRBJ2-2; D may be TRBD2 (6 bases). This CDR3 contains 16 residues. CDR1 and CDR2 from the germline V gene are SSHAT and FNYEAQ (reference sequence). The CDR3 reads CASSLSLVTSTGELFF. CDR3 DNA: TGTGCTAGCAGCTTAAGTTTAGTGACTAGCACCGGGGAGCTGTTTTTT.

This clone was picked up a small number of times. This chain uses TRBV28 with TRBJ1-2; D is unclear. Germline CDR1 is MDHEN and CDR2 is SYDVKM. The CDR3 sequence is 14 residues long. The V gene lost 1 base and the J gene lost 5 bases, with 11 bases spanning the gap. The CDR3 coding sequence is TGTGCCAGCAGTTTATCCAATCAGATTTATGGCTACACCTTC. Translated, it gives CASSLSNQIYGYTF.

V gene TRBV7-2 combines with J gene TRBJ2-3; 7 bases map to TRBD2. The CDR3 covers 15 residues. The trim removed 5 bases at V and 3 bases at J, leaving 8 bases unmatched. Per germline, CDR1 SGHTA and CDR2 FQGNSA. CDR3 in DNA: TGTGCCAGCAGCCCCCAAGCGGGAATAACAGATACGCAGTATTTT. It yields the protein CASSPQAGITDTQYF.

The rearrangement joins TRBV6-1 to TRBJ2-7; 7 nucleotides line up with TRBD1. The V gene end was trimmed by 4 bases and the J gene end by 3 bases; junction bases not matched to a gene: 15. There are 17 residues in the CDR3. Germline-derived CDR1 and CDR2 are MNHNS and SASEGT. This CDR3 reads CASSGAFRQGRFYEQYF. CDR3 nucleotide sequence: TGTGCCAGCAGTGGGGCCTTTCGACAGGGCCGCTTCTACGAGCAGTACTTC.

The rearrangement joins TRBV2 to TRBJ1-1; D remains ambiguous. Germline V lookup: CDR1 SNHLY, CDR2 FYNNEI. Trimming stripped 0 bases from V and 9 bases from J, with 17 bases between. The CDR3 consists of 15 residues. The CDR3 spells CASSEAVFRRVQAFF. The CDR3 DNA follows: TGTGCCAGCAGTGAAGCCGTCTTTAGGAGAGTTCAAGCTTTCTTT.

The chain carries TRBV5-4 and TRBJ2-1, with 8 bases fitting TRBD2. Germline CDR1 SGHNT, CDR2 YYREEE (reference sequence). Unmatched junction bases numbered 11, after V lost 3 bases and J lost 3 bases. The CDR3 extends over 17 amino acids. The CDR3 DNA follows: TGTGCCAGCAGCTCACTATTCAGCGGGGGCATCTACAATGAGCAGTTCTTC. This sequence encodes CASSSLFSGGIYNEQFF.

The chain is built from TRBV27 and TRBJ2-7, with 8 bases lining up with TRBD1. With 6 bases clipped from V and 4 bases from J, the junction kept 5 bases outside the gene matches. Germline V lookup: CDR1 MNHEY, CDR2 SMNVEV (reference sequence). The CDR3 length is 13 residues. Here the CDR3 reads CASRGDRYYEQYF. The CDR3 DNA sequence: TGTGCCAGCAGAGGGGACAGGTATTACGAGCAGTACTTC.

The genes are TRBV27 and TRBJ2-7, with 7 bases identical to TRBD1. CDR3 size: 14 residues. The J segment lost 0 bases and the V segment lost 2 bases, leaving 1 base of the junction unmatched. Germline V lookup: CDR1 MNHEY, CDR2 SMNVEV (reference sequence). The CDR3 here is CASSLRTGSYEQYF. As DNA, the CDR3 is TGTGCCAGCAGTTTACGGACAGGCTCCTACGAGCAGTACTTC.

V and J are TRBV9 and TRBJ2-2; TRBD2 might be the D (6 bases). CDR3 length: 15 residues. V lost 5 bases and J 1 base, leaving 12 bases between the germline ends. In germline, CDR1 is SGDLS, CDR2 YYNGEE. The CDR3 nucleotides are TGTGCCAGCAGAGCAGGACTAATGAACACCGGGGAGCTGTTTTTT. Protein: CASRAGLMNTGELFF. Based on the CDR3 plus reference TRBV9 and TRBJ2-2, the full variable domain is DSGVTQTPKHLITATGQRVTLRCSPRSGDLSVYWYQQSLDQGLQFLIQYYNGEERAKGNILERFSAQQFPDLHSELNLSSLELGDSALYFCASRAGLMNTGELFFGEGSRLTVL.

V and J are TRBV19 and TRBJ2-5; D possibly corresponds to TRBD2 (5 bases). The CDR3 consists of 12 residues. The germline CDR1 and CDR2 sequences are LNHDA and SQIVND (reference sequence). The V end was cut by 6 bases, the J end by 4 bases, with 9 bases between. The CDR3 here is CASSSEGETQYF. CDR3 DNA sequence: TGTGCCAGTAGCTCAGAGGGAGAGACCCAGTACTTC.

This chain connects TRBV5-1 to TRBJ2-7, with 7 bases fitting TRBD2. This CDR3 has 16 amino acids. Germline V gene lookup returns CDR1 SGHRS and CDR2 YFSETQ. V dropped 4 bases and J dropped 3; count of bases not matched to a gene: 13. CDR3 region: CASSPFGSSGYYEQYF. In nucleotides, the CDR3 is TGCGCCAGCAGCCCATTTGGGTCTAGCGGCTACTACGAGCAGTACTTC. Supplemented by reference TRBV5-1 and TRBJ2-7, the full variable domain reads KAGVTQTPRYLIKTRGQQVTLSCSPISGHRSVSWYQQTPGQGLQFLFEYFSETQRNKGNFPGRFSGRQFSNSRSEMNVSTLELGDSALYLCASSPFGSSGYYEQYFGPGTRLTVT.

The chain employs TRBV7-8 and TRBJ1-2; possibly TRBD1 for D (6 bases). The germline V gene has CDR1 SGHVS and CDR2 FQNEAQ. Deletions cut 3 bases from V and 0 bases from J, with 8 bases between. This CDR3 is built from 14 residues. CDR3 residues: CASSLDSANYGYTF. The CDR3 DNA reads as TGTGCCAGCAGCTTGGACAGTGCTAACTATGGCTACACCTTC.

CDR3 amino acids: CASSMGGTHSGNTIYF. CDR3 bases: TGTGCCAGTAGTATGGGGGGGACTCACTCTGGAAACACCATATATTTT. The chain links TRBV19 to TRBJ1-3, with a weak D call TRBD1 (5 bases). Trimming cost V 3 bases and J 0 bases, with 12 bases left between them. CDR1 is LNHDA and CDR2 is SQIVND in the germline V gene (reference sequence). The CDR3 runs to 16 residues.

The chain employs TRBV7-7 and TRBJ2-1, with a weak D call TRBD1 (7 bases). The ends were cut back, 5 bases at V and 6 bases at J, with 14 bases in the middle. The germline CDR1 and CDR2 sequences are SSHAT and FNYEAQ (reference sequence). The CDR3 is made up of 14 amino acids. Here the CDR3 reads CASSLTQGGNEQFF. Here the CDR3 DNA reads TGTGCCAGCAGCCTAACTCAGGGGGGCAATGAGCAGTTCTTC.

This chain links TRBV7-3 with TRBJ2-3; D uncertain. The CDR3 length is 13 residues. V was pared by 5 bases and J by 5 bases, with 11 bases between. Germline-derived CDR1 and CDR2 are SGHTA and FQGTGA. Here the CDR3 reads CASSPDEEDTQYF. The CDR3 DNA is TGTGCCAGCAGCCCAGATGAAGAAGATACGCAGTATTTT.

The V and J genes are TRBV9 and TRBJ2-1, with TRBD1 as a possible D gene (5 bases). The length of the CDR3 is 14 residues. The germline V gene has CDR1 SGDLS and CDR2 YYNGEE. V lost 3 bases and J 0 bases, leaving 7 bases between the germline ends. The CDR3 spells CASSGRGSYNEQFF. CDR3 DNA sequence: TGTGCCAGCAGCGGAAGGGGCTCCTACAATGAGCAGTTCTTC.